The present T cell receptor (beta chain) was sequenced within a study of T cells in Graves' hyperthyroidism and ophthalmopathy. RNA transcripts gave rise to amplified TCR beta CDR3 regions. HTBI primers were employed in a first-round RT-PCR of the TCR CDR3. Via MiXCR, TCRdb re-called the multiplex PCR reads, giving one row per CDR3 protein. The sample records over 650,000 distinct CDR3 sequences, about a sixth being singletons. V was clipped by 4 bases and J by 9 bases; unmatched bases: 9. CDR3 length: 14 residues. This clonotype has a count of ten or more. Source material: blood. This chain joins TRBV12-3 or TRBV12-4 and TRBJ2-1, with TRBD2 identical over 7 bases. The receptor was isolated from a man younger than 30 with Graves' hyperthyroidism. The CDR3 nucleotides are TGTGCCAGCAGTTCCATCCGAGCGGGAAGTGAGCAGTTCTTC. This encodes CASSSIRAGSEQFF.